This entry is about one T cell receptor (beta chain). CDR1 is LNHDA and CDR2 is SQIVND in the germline V gene (reference sequence). This CDR3 is 13 amino acids long. The ends were cut back, 6 bases at V and 1 base at J, with 9 bases in the middle. The entry originates in a study of blood T cell repertoires in COVID-19. This table comes from immunoSEQ multiplex PCR, and its TCRdb copy is limited to in-frame clones, with some not included. The repertoire holds roughly 13,000 clones, with approximately 92% as singletons. The specimen was peripheral blood. V gene TRBV19 combines with J gene TRBJ1-2; D is perhaps TRBD1 (5 bases). This receptor was identified in a human donor in a cohort sampled during active COVID-19. This chain's CDR3 is CASRRDSNYGYTF. The CDR3 nucleotides read TGTGCCAGTAGGAGAGACAGTAACTATGGCTACACCTTC.